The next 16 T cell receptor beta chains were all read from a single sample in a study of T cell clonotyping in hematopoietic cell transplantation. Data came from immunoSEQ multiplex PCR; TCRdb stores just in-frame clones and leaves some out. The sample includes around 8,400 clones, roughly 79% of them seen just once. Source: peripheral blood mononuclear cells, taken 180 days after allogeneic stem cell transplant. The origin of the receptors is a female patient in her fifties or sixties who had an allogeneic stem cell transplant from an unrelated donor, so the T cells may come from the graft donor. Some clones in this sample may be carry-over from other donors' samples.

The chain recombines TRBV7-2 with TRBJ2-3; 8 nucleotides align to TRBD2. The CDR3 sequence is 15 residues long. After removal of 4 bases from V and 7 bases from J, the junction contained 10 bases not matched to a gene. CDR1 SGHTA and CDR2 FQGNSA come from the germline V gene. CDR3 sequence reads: CASSSGLEGWHTQYF. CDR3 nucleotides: TGTGCCAGCAGCTCGGGACTAGAAGGTTGGCATACGCAGTATTTT.

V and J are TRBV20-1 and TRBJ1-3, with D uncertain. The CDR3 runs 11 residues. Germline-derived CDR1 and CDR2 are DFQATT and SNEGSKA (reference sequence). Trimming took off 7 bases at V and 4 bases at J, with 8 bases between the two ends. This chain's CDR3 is CSGISGNTIYF. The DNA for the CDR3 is TGCAGTGGGATTAGCGGAAACACCATATATTTT.

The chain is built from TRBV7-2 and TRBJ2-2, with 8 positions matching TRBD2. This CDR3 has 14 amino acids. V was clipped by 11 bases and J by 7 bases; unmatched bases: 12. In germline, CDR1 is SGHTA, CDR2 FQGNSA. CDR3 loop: CASGRAVRSGELFF. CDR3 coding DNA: TGTGCCTCCGGGAGGGCGGTACGGAGCGGGGAGCTGTTTTTT. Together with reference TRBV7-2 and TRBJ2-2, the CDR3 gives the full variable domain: GAGVSQSPSNKVTEKGKDVELRCDPISGHTALYWYRQSLGQGLEFLIYFQGNSAPDKSGLPSDRFSAERTGGSVSTLTIQRTQQEDSAVYLCASGRAVRSGELFFGEGSRLTVL.

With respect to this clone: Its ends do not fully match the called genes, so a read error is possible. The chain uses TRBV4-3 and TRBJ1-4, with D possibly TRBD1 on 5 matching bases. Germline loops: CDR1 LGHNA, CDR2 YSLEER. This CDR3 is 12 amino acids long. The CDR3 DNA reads TGCGCCAGCAGCCAAGGGAGGGACGGCGTAATTTTT. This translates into CASSQGRDGVIF.

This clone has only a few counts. The CDR3, as DNA: TGTGCCAGCATAGACAGGGTGCTGTTGGAGACCCAGTACTTC. Translated, it gives CASIDRVLLETQYF. The J gene is TRBJ2-5, the V gene TRBV2; 7 positions match TRBD1. Germline V gene lookup returns CDR1 SNHLY and CDR2 FYNNEI. The junction had 10 bases not matched to a gene; V was cut back by 7 bases and J by 5 bases. CDR3 length equals 14 residues.

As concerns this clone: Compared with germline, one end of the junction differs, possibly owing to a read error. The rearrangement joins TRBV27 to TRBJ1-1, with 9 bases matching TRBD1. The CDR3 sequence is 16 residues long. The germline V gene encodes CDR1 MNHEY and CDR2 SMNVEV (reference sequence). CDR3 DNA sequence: TGTGCCAGCAGCTTATCGATACAGGGGGCTTGGACTGAAGCTTTCTTT. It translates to CASSLSIQGAWTEAFF.

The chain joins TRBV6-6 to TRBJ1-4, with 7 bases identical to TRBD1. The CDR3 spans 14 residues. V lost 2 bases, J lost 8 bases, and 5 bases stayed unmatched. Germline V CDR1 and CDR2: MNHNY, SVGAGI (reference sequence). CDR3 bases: TGTGCCAGCAGTTACAAGGGGGCTGGGGAAAAACTGTTTTTT. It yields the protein CASSYKGAGEKLFF.

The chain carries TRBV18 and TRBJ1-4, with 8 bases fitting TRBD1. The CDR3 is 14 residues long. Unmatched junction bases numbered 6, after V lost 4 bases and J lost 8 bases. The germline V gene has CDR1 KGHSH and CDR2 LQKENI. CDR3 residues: CASSQTGVDEKLFF. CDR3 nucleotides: TGTGCCAGCTCACAGACAGGGGTGGACGAAAAACTGTTTTTT.

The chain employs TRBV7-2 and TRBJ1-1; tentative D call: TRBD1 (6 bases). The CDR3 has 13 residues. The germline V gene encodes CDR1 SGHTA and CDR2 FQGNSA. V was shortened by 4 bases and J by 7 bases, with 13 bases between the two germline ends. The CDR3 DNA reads TGTGCCAGCAGCTGGGGGTACAGGGTTGAAGCTTTCTTT. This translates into CASSWGYRVEAFF.

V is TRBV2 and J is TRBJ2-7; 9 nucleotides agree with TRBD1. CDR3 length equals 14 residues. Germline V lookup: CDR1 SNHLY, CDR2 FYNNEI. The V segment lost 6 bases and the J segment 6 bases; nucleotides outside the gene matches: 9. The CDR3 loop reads CASRGDRDIPEQYF. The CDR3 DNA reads TGTGCCAGCAGGGGGGACAGGGATATTCCCGAGCAGTACTTC. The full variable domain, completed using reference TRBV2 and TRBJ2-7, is EPEVTQTPSHQVTQMGQEVILRCVPISNHLYFYWYRQILGQKVEFLVSFYNNEISEKSEIFDDQFSVERPDGSNFTLKIRSTKLEDSAMYFCASRGDRDIPEQYFGPGTRLTVT.

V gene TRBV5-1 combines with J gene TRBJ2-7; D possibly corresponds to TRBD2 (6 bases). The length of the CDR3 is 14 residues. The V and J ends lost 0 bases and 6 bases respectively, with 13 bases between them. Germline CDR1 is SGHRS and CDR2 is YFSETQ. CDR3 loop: CASSLAQGGSEQYF. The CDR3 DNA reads TGCGCCAGCAGCTTGGCCCAAGGAGGGTCCGAGCAGTACTTC.

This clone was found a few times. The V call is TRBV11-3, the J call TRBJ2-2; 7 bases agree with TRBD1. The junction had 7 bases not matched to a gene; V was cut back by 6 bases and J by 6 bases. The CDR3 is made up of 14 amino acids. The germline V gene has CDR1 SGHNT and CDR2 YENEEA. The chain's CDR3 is CASRRQGDAGELFF. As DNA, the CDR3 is TGTGCCAGCAGACGACAGGGCGACGCCGGGGAGCTGTTTTTT.

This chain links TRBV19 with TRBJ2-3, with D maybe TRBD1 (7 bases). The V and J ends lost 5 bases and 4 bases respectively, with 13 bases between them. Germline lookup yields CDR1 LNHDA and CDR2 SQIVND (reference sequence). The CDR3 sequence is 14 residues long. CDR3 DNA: TGTGCCAGTAGTCAGGAGGGGGCCGCAGATACGCAGTATTTT. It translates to CASSQEGAADTQYF.

The CDR3 sequence: CSVTGDSETQYF. The CDR3 DNA reads TGCAGCGTAACAGGGGACTCAGAGACCCAGTACTTC. This rearrangement joins TRBV29-1 to TRBJ2-5; tentatively, D is TRBD1 (7 bases). The CDR3 sequence is 12 residues long. V lost 6 bases, J lost 4 bases, and 12 bases lay in between. The V gene's germline CDR1 is SQVTM and CDR2 ANQGSEA.

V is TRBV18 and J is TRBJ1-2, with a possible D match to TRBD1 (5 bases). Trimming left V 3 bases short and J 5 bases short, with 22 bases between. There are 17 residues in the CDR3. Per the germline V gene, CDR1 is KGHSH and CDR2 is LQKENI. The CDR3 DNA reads TGTGCCAGCTCACCCATGGGGGGACCTGCAGACCCGTATGGCTACACCTTC. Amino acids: CASSPMGGPADPYGYTF.

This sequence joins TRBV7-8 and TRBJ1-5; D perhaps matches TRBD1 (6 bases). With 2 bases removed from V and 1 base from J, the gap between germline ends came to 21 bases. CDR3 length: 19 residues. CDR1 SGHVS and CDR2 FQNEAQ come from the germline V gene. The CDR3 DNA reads TGTGCCAGCAGCTTAAGTTCATGGCAGTGGGGGCTGAGCAATCAGCCCCAGCATTTT. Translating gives CASSLSSWQWGLSNQPQHF.